The 18 T cell receptor beta chains listed next were all sequenced from one sample in a study of cytomegalovirus exposure and HLA in healthy donors. The PCR used 60 Vbeta and 13 Jbeta primers. Sequenced by immunoSEQ multiplex PCR; TCRdb stores in-frame clones only, minus some. The sample lists 150,000 or so clones, 80% occurring once. Sequenced input: PBMCs. These receptors were obtained from a man under 40 in good health and CMV-seropositive.

The rearrangement joins TRBV9 to TRBJ2-5; 9 bases agree with TRBD2. The J call may be in error: the DNA end matches TRBJ2-7 better. This CDR3 comprises 15 residues. Germline loops: CDR1 SGDLS, CDR2 YYNGEE. DNA of the CDR3: TGTGCCAGCAGCGTAGGTAGCGGGAGCTCCTACGAGCAGTACTTC. As protein: CASSVGSGSSYEQYF.

As for this clone: At one boundary the junction diverges from the germline segment, which might be a read error. The V call is TRBV27, the J call TRBJ1-5; 9 bases line up with TRBD1. The germline gives CDR1 MNHEY, CDR2 SMNVEV (reference sequence). The CDR3 spans 14 residues. In nucleotides, the CDR3 is TGTGCCGGCAGCTCCGGACAGGGGAGGCAGCCCCAGCATTTT. It translates to CAGSSGQGRQPQHF.

The genes are TRBV7-6 and TRBJ2-3; D not certain. The V gene lost 3 bases and the J gene lost 2 bases, with 3 bases spanning the gap. CDR1 and CDR2 from the germline V gene are SGHVS and FNYEAQ. This CDR3 spans 12 amino acids. CDR3 sequence (DNA): TGTGCCAGCAGCTTGTACACAGATACGCAGTATTTT. The encoded protein is CASSLYTDTQYF.

This sequence joins TRBV6-6 and TRBJ2-5; D is perhaps TRBD2 (6 bases). The CDR3 sequence is 11 residues long. Trimming took off 8 bases at V and 11 bases at J, with 15 bases between the two ends. CDR1 is MNHNY, CDR2 SVGAGI, per germline (reference sequence). In nucleotides, the CDR3 is TGTGCCAGCCTTTCCGGGGAGGAGCAGTACTTC. This codes for CASLSGEEQYF.

The V call is TRBV10-3, the J call TRBJ2-2, with D possibly being TRBD2 (5 bases). Per germline, CDR1 ENHRY and CDR2 SYGVKD. This CDR3 is 14 amino acids long. V lost 11 bases and J lost 1, with 14 bases in between. The CDR3 sequence: CASSPGGNTGELFF. The CDR3 DNA reads TGTGCCTCTAGCCCAGGTGGGAACACCGGGGAGCTGTTTTTT.

This clone was found once. The gene calls are TRBV18 and TRBJ2-6; TRBD1 might be the D (6 bases). Trimming removed 2 bases from V and 2 bases from J, with 16 bases in between. CDR1 is KGHSH, CDR2 LQKENI, per germline. The CDR3 runs to 18 residues. This CDR3 reads CASSPYPLGTPGANVLTF. The CDR3 bases are TGTGCCAGCTCACCATATCCTCTCGGGACACCTGGGGCCAACGTCCTGACTTTC.

The chain couples TRBV9 to TRBJ2-5, with 8 bases identical to TRBD2. The J call is doubtful: the DNA matches TRBJ2-7 better. The CDR3 sequence is 14 residues long. Germline CDR1 is SGDLS and CDR2 is YYNGEE. This CDR3 reads CASSESGRAYEQYF. The CDR3, as DNA: TGTGCCAGCAGCGAGAGCGGGAGAGCCTACGAGCAGTACTTC.

This clone has only one observation. J is TRBJ2-5 and V is TRBV4-1; TRBD2 matches 9 bases. The J call may be incorrect, as the DNA end agrees better with TRBJ2-7. The CDR3 totals 15 residues. Germline lookup yields CDR1 MGHRA and CDR2 YSYEKL. CDR3 sequence (DNA): TGCGCCAGCAGCCGAGGAGCGGGAGGCAACTACGAGCAGTACTTC. Translating it yields CASSRGAGGNYEQYF.

Worth noting for this clone: One junction end does not reproduce the germline sequence, and a read error may be involved. This chain connects TRBV7-9 to TRBJ2-7; 9 nucleotides align to TRBD2. CDR1 and CDR2 from the germline V gene are SEHNR and FQNEAQ (reference sequence). CDR3 length: 14 residues. The CDR3 is CSSSAGLAMSEQYF. The DNA for the CDR3 is TGTTCCAGCAGCGCCGGACTAGCGATGTCGGAGCAGTACTTC.

This clone appeared once. CDR3: CASAGAIPHSNQPQHF. The CDR3 coding sequence is TGTGCCAGCGCCGGTGCGATTCCCCATAGCAATCAGCCCCAGCATTTT. The rearrangement links TRBV19 to TRBJ1-5; D ambiguous. The CDR3 runs to 16 residues. In germline, CDR1 is LNHDA, CDR2 SQIVND (reference sequence). Trimming shortened V by 9 bases and J by 0 bases, and 18 bases separated the two germline ends.

This chain uses TRBV19 with TRBJ2-7; 7 bases line up with TRBD1. The germline CDR1 and CDR2 sequences are LNHDA and SQIVND (reference sequence). After removal of 5 bases from V and 2 bases from J, the junction contained 15 bases not matched to a gene. The CDR3 spans 17 residues. CDR3 nucleotide sequence: TGTGCCAGTAGTCCAAATCGATTCGGACAGGCAGCCTACGAGCAGTACTTC. It yields the protein CASSPNRFGQAAYEQYF.

The rearrangement links TRBV18 to TRBJ2-7; no firm D call. Trimming took off 0 bases at V and 3 bases at J, with 12 bases between the two ends. The length of the CDR3 is 15 residues. Germline V gene lookup returns CDR1 KGHSH and CDR2 LQKENI. CDR3 bases: TGTGCCAGCTCACCACCTTCACTCTCTGACTACGAGCAGTACTTC. Amino acids: CASSPPSLSDYEQYF.

This rearrangement joins TRBV28 to TRBJ1-1; D remains ambiguous. Germline V gives CDR1 MDHEN, CDR2 SYDVKM. This CDR3 comprises 14 residues. Deletions cut 5 bases from V and 10 bases from J, with 20 bases between. The CDR3 sequence is CASSPTRPGCRAFF. The CDR3 bases are TGTGCCAGCAGTCCAACGAGACCGGGTTGTCGAGCTTTCTTT.

The CDR3, as DNA: TGTGCCAGCAGCCCTCCGGGACAGGGCCGTGAAAAACTGTTTTTT. Its translation is CASSPPGQGREKLFF. The chain uses TRBV28 and TRBJ1-4; TRBD1 agrees at 9 bases. With 6 bases clipped from V and 7 bases from J, the junction kept 9 bases outside the gene matches. Germline loops: CDR1 MDHEN, CDR2 SYDVKM. The CDR3 covers 15 residues.

The CDR3 reads CASSLGAREVVEQYF. The CDR3 DNA reads TGTGCCAGCAGCCTCGGCGCGCGGGAGGTGGTAGAGCAGTACTTC. This chain uses TRBV13 with TRBJ2-7, with 8 bases that match TRBD2. Germline CDR1 is PRHDT and CDR2 is FYEKMQ (reference sequence). The CDR3 sequence is 15 residues long. V lost 5 bases to trimming and J lost 7 bases; unmatched junction nucleotides: 13. The variable domain in full, completed from reference TRBV13 and TRBJ2-7, reads AAGVIQSPRHLIKEKRETATLKCYPIPRHDTVYWYQQGPGQDPQFLISFYEKMQSDKGSIPDRFSAQQFSDYHSELNMSSLELGDSALYFCASSLGAREVVEQYFGPGTRLTVT.

This chain connects TRBV9 to TRBJ1-2, with a tentative D call TRBD1 (5 bases). The CDR3 contains 12 residues. The germline CDR1 and CDR2 sequences are SGDLS and YYNGEE. The germline V and J ends were trimmed by 6 bases and 5 bases, with 11 bases remaining between them. CDR3 coding DNA: TGTGCCAGCACCAGACAGTCTTATGGCTACACCTTC. Protein sequence: CASTRQSYGYTF.

This sequence joins TRBV2 and TRBJ2-5; 10 positions match TRBD1. The closer fit of TRBJ2-7 to the DNA end suggests the J call may be wrong. The CDR3 extends over 15 amino acids. Germline V gene sequence: CDR1 SNHLY, CDR2 FYNNEI. CDR3 region: CASSDMRTGGDEQYF. The DNA for the CDR3 is TGTGCCAGCAGTGATATGAGGACAGGGGGGGACGAGCAGTACTTC.

The genes are TRBV27 and TRBJ2-7, with D possibly being TRBD1 (6 bases). V was shortened by 2 bases and J by 0 bases, with 11 bases between the two germline ends. The CDR3 extends over 15 amino acids. The germline V gene has CDR1 MNHEY and CDR2 SMNVEV (reference sequence). CDR3 sequence: CASSLQGSSSYEQYF. As DNA, the CDR3 is TGTGCCAGCAGTTTACAGGGGTCCAGCTCCTACGAGCAGTACTTC.